This TCR beta chain came from a study of shared T cell receptors in the human thymus. V lost 3 bases and J lost 1, with 9 bases in between. The germline V gene has CDR1 MGHDK and CDR2 SYGVNS. The CDR3 totals 14 residues. Sequencing used immunoSEQ multiplex PCR; TCRdb keeps in-frame clones, though not all of them. This table has hundreds of thousands of clones, more than 70% appearing once. The sample also formed part of further work on human thymus T cells.

Sequencing input: thymocytes. The V and J genes are TRBV25-1 and TRBJ2-5; D ambiguous. The receptor was derived from a boy less than two years old with a congenital heart defect. This CDR3 reads CASSEFLIQETQYF. The CDR3 bases are TGTGCCAGCAGTGAGTTCCTAATCCAAGAGACCCAGTACTTC.